Listed below are T cell receptor beta chains from one sample, sequenced in a study of cytomegalovirus exposure and HLA in healthy donors. The protocol was immunoSEQ multiplex PCR, while the TCRdb copy is restricted to in-frame clones and leaves out a portion. The repertoire consists of over 40,000 clones, with 77% occurring once and the leading ten covering about 3%. Material for sequencing was PBMCs. The receptors here all came from a woman aged 40 to 50 in good health and CMV-seropositive. The CDR3 runs from the conserved cysteine through the conserved F or W. The D gene is left open where the match is weak. Rows give clone size only sometimes, using once, few, many, or a class for an expanded clone.

>-|TRBV28|TRBJ2-2|-
CASSPTGMGELFF
TGTGCCAGCAGTCCTACAGGGATGGGGGAGCTGTTTTTT
>TRBD1|TRBV9|TRBJ1-2|-
CASSVGDRGHYGYTF
TGTGCCAGCAGCGTAGGAGACAGGGGTCACTATGGCTACACCTTC
>TRBD1|TRBV14|TRBJ2-7|-
CASSPRDSYYEQYF
TGTGCCAGCAGCCCCAGGGACAGTTACTACGAGCAGTACTTC
>-|TRBV19|TRBJ2-7|-
CASSYQGYEQYF
TGTGCCAGTAGTTACCAGGGCTACGAGCAGTACTTC
>-|TRBV6-5|TRBJ1-1|-
CASSFQTAMNTEAFF
TGTGCCAGCAGTTTTCAAACAGCTATGAACACTGAAGCTTTCTTT
>-|TRBV7-8|TRBJ1-2|-
CASSLVGVLYGYTF
TGTGCCAGCAGCTTAGTCGGGGTTCTCTATGGCTACACCTTC
>TRBD1|TRBV5-4|TRBJ1-5|-
CASSLDRGSNQPQHF
TGTGCCAGCAGCTTGGACAGGGGTAGCAATCAGCCCCAGCATTTT
>-|TRBV5-6|TRBJ2-2|-
CASSLYLSPGELFF
TGTGCCAGCAGCTTGTATCTAAGCCCCGGGGAGCTGTTTTTT
>TRBD1|TRBV10-3|TRBJ2-3|-
CAITRTGVGTDTQYF
TGTGCCATCACCAGGACAGGGGTAGGCACAGATACGCAGTATTTT
>-|TRBV30|TRBJ2-5|-
CAWGRGPGETQYF
TGTGCCTGGGGCAGAGGGCCCGGAGAGACCCAGTACTTC
>TRBD2|TRBV6-5|TRBJ2-7|few
CASSYVGLAGLDEQYF
TGTGCCAGCAGTTACGTGGGACTAGCGGGGTTAGACGAGCAGTACTTC
>-|TRBV9|TRBJ1-4|-
CTSSVGETGYKLFF
TGTACCAGCAGCGTAGGAGAAACAGGGTATAAACTGTTTTTT
>-|TRBV18|TRBJ2-7|once
CASSPPSSQDEQYF
TGTGCCAGCTCACCACCGTCTTCTCAGGACGAGCAGTACTTC
>-|TRBV10-3|TRBJ1-2|once
CAISESGRLGYTF
TGTGCCATCAGTGAGTCGGGCAGGTTGGGCTACACCTTC
>-|TRBV2|TRBJ2-7|-
CASSEQGFQYF
TGTGCCAGCAGTGAACAGGGTTTTCAGTACTTC
>TRBD1|TRBV4-1|TRBJ1-2|-
CASSQDPGTAQNYGYTF
TGCGCCAGCAGCCAAGACCCGGGGACAGCTCAAAACTATGGCTACACCTTC
>TRBD2|TRBV5-4|TRBJ2-5|-
CASSLMGLAGGETQYF
TGTGCCAGCAGCTTGATGGGACTAGCGGGGGGAGAGACCCAGTACTTC
>TRBD1|TRBV19|TRBJ2-7|-
CASRPTGTYEQYF
TGTGCCAGTAGGCCGACAGGGACCTACGAGCAGTACTTC
>TRBD1|TRBV6-5|TRBJ1-5|once
CASSYAGGQPQHF
TGTGCCAGCAGTTACGCAGGGGGACAGCCCCAGCATTTT
>-|TRBV7-9|TRBJ2-3|-
CASSLSWGGPGDTQYF
TGTGCCAGCAGCTTATCATGGGGGGGGCCCGGAGATACGCAGTATTTT
>TRBD1|TRBV5-1|TRBJ1-6|-
CASSLDTGASSPLHF
TGCGCCAGCAGCTTGGACACAGGGGCCTCTTCACCCCTCCACTTT
>TRBD1|TRBV2|TRBJ1-6|few
CASSVGQRYNSPLHF
TGTGCCAGCAGCGTGGGACAGCGTTATAATTCACCCCTCCACTTT
>TRBD2|TRBV5-4|TRBJ2-1|-
CASSLLGRGIDNEQFF
TGTGCCAGCAGCTTACTCGGGCGGGGGATCGACAATGAGCAGTTCTTC
>TRBD1|TRBV10-2|TRBJ2-7|-
CASRETGGGYEQYF
TGCGCCAGCAGGGAAACAGGGGGTGGGTACGAGCAGTACTTC
>-|TRBV2|TRBJ2-7|-
CASSPRLVPDEQYF
TGTGCCAGCAGCCCTCGACTAGTTCCGGACGAGCAGTACTTC
>-|TRBV11-2|TRBJ2-1|-
CASSTTGNEQFF
TGTGCCAGCAGCACCACAGGGAATGAGCAGTTCTTC
>-|TRBV30|TRBJ2-4|-
CAWSEAGLPGNIQYF
TGTGCCTGGAGTGAGGCGGGCCTTCCCGGAAACATTCAGTACTTC
>TRBD2|TRBV4-1|TRBJ2-7|-
CASSQYASGATYEQYF
TGCGCCAGCAGCCAATACGCTAGCGGGGCGACCTACGAGCAGTACTTC
>-|TRBV28|TRBJ2-7|-
CASRPMGGGSYEQYF
TGTGCCAGCAGGCCAATGGGAGGGGGCTCCTACGAGCAGTACTTC
>-|TRBV4-2|TRBJ2-2|once
CASSLGDTGELFF
TGTGCCAGCAGCCTAGGGGACACCGGGGAGCTGTTTTTT
>-|TRBV15|TRBJ2-5|once
CATSREGGLGETQYF
TGTGCCACCAGCAGAGAAGGTGGCCTAGGAGAGACCCAGTACTTC
>TRBD2|TRBV7-2|TRBJ2-3|-
CASSLASGGVMNTQYF
TGTGCCAGCAGCTTGGCCAGCGGGGGGGTCATGAATACGCAGTATTTT
>TRBD1|TRBV19|TRBJ1-5|-
CASRNPYRQGARPQHF
TGTGCCAGTAGGAATCCCTACCGACAGGGGGCACGGCCCCAGCATTTT
>-|TRBV15|TRBJ1-2|-
CATSIIRDNYGYTF
TGTGCCACCAGCATTATCAGGGATAACTATGGCTACACCTTC
>TRBD1|TRBV18|TRBJ2-7|-
CASSPDRVSEQYF
TGTGCCAGCTCACCCGACAGGGTTTCCGAGCAGTACTTC
>TRBD1|TRBV7-9|TRBJ1-2|few
CASSPTRGAGQASYGYTF
TGTGCCAGCAGTCCAACCCGGGGCGCGGGACAGGCATCCTATGGCTACACCTTC
>TRBD2|TRBV7-2|TRBJ2-3|-
CASQRGGPTDTQYF
TGTGCCAGCCAACGCGGGGGACCCACAGATACGCAGTATTTT
>-|TRBV5-1|TRBJ2-2|-
CASSLEQANTGELFF
TGCGCCAGCAGCTTGGAACAAGCGAACACCGGGGAGCTGTTTTTT
>-|TRBV6-5|TRBJ2-7|-
CASKPMTGDGAEQYF
TGTGCCAGCAAACCAATGACAGGCGATGGGGCCGAGCAGTACTTC